Described below is a single T cell receptor beta chain sequence and its context. Its antigen is currently not known. There are no base qualities to consult, and no much larger clone falls within one base. This entry belongs to a study of CD8+ T cells in alopecia areata (dated by TCRdb to the late 2010s). For the study in its entirety: Treated patients were enrolled in an open-label pilot trial of oral tofacitinib at 5 to 10 mg twice daily for moderate-to-severe alopecia areata. Patients received tofacitinib for 6 to 18 months and were then followed off drug for 6 months to check for delayed response and recurrence. In treated patients, disease severity was measured using the SALT score, which gives the percentage of scalp surface area affected. High-throughput TCRbeta sequencing was used to examine T cell clonal expansion in alopecia areata in both the C3H/HeJ mouse model and human patients. In humans, TCRbeta sequencing was performed on scalp tissue and on sorted CD4+ and CD8+ peripheral blood T cells from healthy controls and from patients with patchy or totalis/universalis alopecia areata. Biopsies were taken from tofacitinib-treated patients at baseline and again at 4 and 24 weeks into treatment, and several of those patients also had a later scalp biopsy. Scalp clonality was compared among normal scalp (n=4), patchy alopecia areata scalp (n=8), and alopecia totalis/universalis scalp (n=8). The RNA source kit depended on sample type: the PAXgene miRNA kit for fixed scalp, the miRNeasy kit for PBMCs, and the RNeasy kit for mouse skin. TCRbeta CDR3 regions were amplified by immunoSEQ multiplex PCR using 35 Vbeta forward and 13 Jbeta reverse primers.

What the time point label conveys for this sample: four to five weeks on oral tofacitinib. Read against the paper, the sample's treatment or condition label means: oral pan-JAK inhibitor, 5-10 mg twice daily. From alopecia areata patients, peripheral blood was collected along with lesional scalp punch biopsies. After PBMCs were isolated by density centrifugation and stained for CD3, CD4 and CD8, a FACSAria was used to sort CD4+ and CD8+ T cells. Library generation was performed with the immunoSEQ multiplex PCR assay. For TCR sequencing, RNA was extracted from every sample and reverse transcribed into cDNA to serve as template. First-strand cDNA was synthesized using SuperScript III with a 2:1 mix of oligo-dT and random hexamers. A synthetic immune receptor repertoire was used to gauge amplification bias, and whatever bias remained was removed computationally. In the authors' own workflow: Raw reads were preprocessed to remove errors, and CDR3 was defined according to IMGT conventions as the region from the conserved cysteine to phenylalanine. Clonality was computed as 1 minus the Shannon entropy, with the entropy normalized by log2 of the number of productive unique TCRs. CD4 or CD8 identity of scalp clones was inferred by cross-referencing scalp TCRbeta sequences with sorted blood CD4 and CD8 repertoires. TCRdb mirrors the immuneACCESS table, restricted to in-frame sequences. Some clones are absent from its copies; in checked studies, under half trace to an unresolved V gene, and the reason for the others is unknown. That table is the source of V, J and clone size, and D and trimming were worked out from the DNA. This sample holds more than 200,000 clones; over 60% were observed only once. Of the sample, roughly 4.2% falls within the top ten clones.

Points the paper makes about the study in general: Scalp clonality and the number of expanded CD8+ clones among the top 100 scalp clones were significantly decreased by tofacitinib. Higher clonality and more expanded CD8+ clones were observed in lesional scalp than in normal scalp, particularly in alopecia totalis/universalis, a finding suggestive of antigenic drive. Many expanded lesional clones persisted in scalp and blood during tofacitinib treatment, which may partly explain relapse after stopping treatment. Compared with mice, TCR sequences shared between patients were less clear, possibly partly because of HLA diversity across the patient population. Unlike mouse skin, which is dominated by gammadelta T cells, normal human skin has resident alphabeta T cells that are also sequenced, and this complicates analysis of the scalp TCR repertoire. Because the treated cohort was small and had just a single nonresponder, larger studies are needed to establish links between baseline CD8+ expansion and response.

After removal of 0 bases from V and 1 base from J, the junction retains 3 bases not matched to a gene. According to the germline V gene, CDR1 reads SGHRS and CDR2 reads YFSETQ. Including the terminal cysteine and phenylalanine, the CDR3 comprises 15 residues. Here the CDR3 DNA is all that survives: 45 bases in frame from base 1. The sample here was CD4+ T cells sorted from blood, taken at week 4, from a patient treated with tofacitinib. The receptor was isolated from a human donor with alopecia areata. The sequence is built from TRBV5-1 and TRBJ1-1, with TRBD1 identical over 7 junction bases. The bases are TGCGCCAGCAGCTTGGGGGGACAGAGGAACACTGAAGCTTTCTTT. The encoded protein is CASSLGGQRNTEAFF.